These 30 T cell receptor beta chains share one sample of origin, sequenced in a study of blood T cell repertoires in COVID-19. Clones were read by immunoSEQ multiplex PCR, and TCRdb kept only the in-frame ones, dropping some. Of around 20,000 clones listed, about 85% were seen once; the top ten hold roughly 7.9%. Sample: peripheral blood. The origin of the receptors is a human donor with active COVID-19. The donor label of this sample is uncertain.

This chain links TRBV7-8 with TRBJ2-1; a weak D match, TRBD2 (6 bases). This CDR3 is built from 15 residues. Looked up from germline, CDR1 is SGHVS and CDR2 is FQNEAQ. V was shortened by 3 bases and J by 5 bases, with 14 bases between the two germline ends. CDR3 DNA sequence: TGTGCCAGCAGCTTCGGGGGTGAGCCCCACAATGAGCAGTTCTTC. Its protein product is CASSFGGEPHNEQFF.

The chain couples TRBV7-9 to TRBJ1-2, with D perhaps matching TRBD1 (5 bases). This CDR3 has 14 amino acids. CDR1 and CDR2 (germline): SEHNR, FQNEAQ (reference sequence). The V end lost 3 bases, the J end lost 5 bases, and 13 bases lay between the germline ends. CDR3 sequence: CASSLEGPSYGYTF. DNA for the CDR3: TGTGCCAGCAGCTTGGAGGGGCCATCTTATGGCTACACCTTC.

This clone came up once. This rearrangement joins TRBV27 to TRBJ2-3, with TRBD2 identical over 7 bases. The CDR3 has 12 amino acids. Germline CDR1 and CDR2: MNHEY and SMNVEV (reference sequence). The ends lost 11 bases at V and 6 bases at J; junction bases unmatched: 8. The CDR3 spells CAGGRGADTQYF. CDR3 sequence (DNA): TGTGCCGGGGGGAGGGGTGCCGATACGCAGTATTTT.

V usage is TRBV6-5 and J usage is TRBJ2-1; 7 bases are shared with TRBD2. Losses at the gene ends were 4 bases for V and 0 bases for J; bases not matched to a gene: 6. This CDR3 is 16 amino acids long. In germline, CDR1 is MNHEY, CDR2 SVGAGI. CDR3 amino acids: CASSSERDLSYNEQFF. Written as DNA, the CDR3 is TGTGCCAGCAGTTCAGAGCGGGACCTCTCCTACAATGAGCAGTTCTTC.

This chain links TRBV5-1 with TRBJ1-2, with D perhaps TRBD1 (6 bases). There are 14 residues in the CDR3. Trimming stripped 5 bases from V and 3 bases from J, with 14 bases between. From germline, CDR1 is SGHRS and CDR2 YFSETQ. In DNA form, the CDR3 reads TGCGCCAGCAGGCTGGGGGGGCCGGACTATGGCTACACCTTC. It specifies CASRLGGPDYGYTF.

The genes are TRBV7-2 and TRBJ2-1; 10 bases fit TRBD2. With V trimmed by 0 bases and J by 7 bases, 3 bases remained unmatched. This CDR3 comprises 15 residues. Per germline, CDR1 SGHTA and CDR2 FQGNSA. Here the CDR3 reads CASSLASGRDNEQFF. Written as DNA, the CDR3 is TGTGCCAGCAGCTTAGCCAGCGGGAGGGATAATGAGCAGTTCTTC.

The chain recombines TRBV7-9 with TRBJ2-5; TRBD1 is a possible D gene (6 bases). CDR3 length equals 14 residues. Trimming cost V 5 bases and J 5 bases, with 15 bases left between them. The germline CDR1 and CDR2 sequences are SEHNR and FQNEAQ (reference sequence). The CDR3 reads CASSPRGMEETQYF. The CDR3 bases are TGTGCCAGCAGCCCCAGGGGAATGGAGGAGACCCAGTACTTC.

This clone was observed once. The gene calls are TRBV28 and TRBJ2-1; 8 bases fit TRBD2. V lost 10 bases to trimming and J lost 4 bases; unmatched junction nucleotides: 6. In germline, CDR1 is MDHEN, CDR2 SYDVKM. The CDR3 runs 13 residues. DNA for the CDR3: TGTGCCATCGGGGGGGACCCATACAATGAGCAGTTCTTC. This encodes CAIGGDPYNEQFF. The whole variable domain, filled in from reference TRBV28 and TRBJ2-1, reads DVKVTQSSRYLVKRTGEKVFLECVQDMDHENMFWYRQDPGLGLRLIYFSYDVKMKEKGDIPEGYSVSREKKERFSLILESASTNQTSMYLCAIGGDPYNEQFFGPGTRLTVL.

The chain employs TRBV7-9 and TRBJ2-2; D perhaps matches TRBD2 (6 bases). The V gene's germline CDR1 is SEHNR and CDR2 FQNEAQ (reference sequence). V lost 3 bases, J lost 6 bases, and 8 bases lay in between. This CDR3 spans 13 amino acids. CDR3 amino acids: CASSLTGAGELFF. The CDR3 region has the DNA TGTGCCAGCAGCTTGACGGGAGCCGGGGAGCTGTTTTTT.

CDR3 bases: TGTGCCAGCAGCTTAGTTACGGTAACAGGACTAGCGGGAGAGTACGAGCAGTACTTC. Its translation is CASSLVTVTGLAGEYEQYF. The chain combines TRBV11-2 with TRBJ2-7; 13 nucleotides match TRBD2. The germline V gene encodes CDR1 SGHAT and CDR2 FQNNGV. The ends lost 1 base at V and 4 bases at J; junction bases unmatched: 13. There are 19 residues in the CDR3. The variable domain in full, completed from reference TRBV11-2 and TRBJ2-7, reads EAGVAQSPRYKIIEKRQSVAFWCNPISGHATLYWYQQILGQGPKLLIQFQNNGVVDDSQLPKDRFSAERLKGVDSTLKIQPAKLEDSAVYLCASSLVTVTGLAGEYEQYFGPGTRLTVT.

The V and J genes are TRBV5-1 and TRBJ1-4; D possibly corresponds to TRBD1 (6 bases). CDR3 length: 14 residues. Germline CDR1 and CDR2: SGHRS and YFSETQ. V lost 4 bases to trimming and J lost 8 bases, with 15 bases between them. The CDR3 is CASSQGHRVEKLFF. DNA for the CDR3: TGCGCCAGCAGCCAGGGCCACAGGGTCGAAAAACTGTTTTTT.

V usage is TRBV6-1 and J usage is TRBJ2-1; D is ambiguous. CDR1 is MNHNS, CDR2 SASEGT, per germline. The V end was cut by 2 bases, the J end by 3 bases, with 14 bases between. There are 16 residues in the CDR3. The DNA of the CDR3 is TGTGCCAGCAGTGAAAAGTTCCTCAGCGACTACAATGAGCAGTTCTTC. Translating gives CASSEKFLSDYNEQFF.

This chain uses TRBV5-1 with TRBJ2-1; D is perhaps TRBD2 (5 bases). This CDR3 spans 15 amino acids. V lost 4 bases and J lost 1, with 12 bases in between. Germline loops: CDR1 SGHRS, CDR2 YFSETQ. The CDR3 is CASSPGRGSYNEQFF. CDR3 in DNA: TGCGCCAGCAGCCCTGGTCGGGGTTCCTACAATGAGCAGTTCTTC.

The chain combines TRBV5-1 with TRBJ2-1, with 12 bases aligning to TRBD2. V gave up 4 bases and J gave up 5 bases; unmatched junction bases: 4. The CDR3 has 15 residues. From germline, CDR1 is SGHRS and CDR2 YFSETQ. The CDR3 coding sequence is TGCGCCAGCAGCGGGGGACTAGCGGGCGACAATGAGCAGTTCTTC. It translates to CASSGGLAGDNEQFF.

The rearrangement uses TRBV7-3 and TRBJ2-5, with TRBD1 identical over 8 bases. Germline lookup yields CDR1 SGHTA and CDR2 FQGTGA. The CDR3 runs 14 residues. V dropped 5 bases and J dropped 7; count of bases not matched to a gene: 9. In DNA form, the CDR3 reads TGTGCCAGCAGCCCTTCAGGGGGCGGCGGGACCCAGTACTTC. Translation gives CASSPSGGGGTQYF.

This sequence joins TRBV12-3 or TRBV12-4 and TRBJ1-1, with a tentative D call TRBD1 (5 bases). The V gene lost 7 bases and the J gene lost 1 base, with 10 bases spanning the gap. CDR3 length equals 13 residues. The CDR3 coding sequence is TGTGCCAGCACCGGGGGGTCGAACACTGAAGCTTTCTTT. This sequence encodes CASTGGSNTEAFF.

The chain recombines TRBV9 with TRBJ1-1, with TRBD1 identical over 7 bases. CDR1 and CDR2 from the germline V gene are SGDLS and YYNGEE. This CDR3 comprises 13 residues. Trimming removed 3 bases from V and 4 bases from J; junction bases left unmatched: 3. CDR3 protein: CASSEGARTEAFF. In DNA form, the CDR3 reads TGTGCCAGCAGCGAGGGGGCGCGCACTGAAGCTTTCTTT.

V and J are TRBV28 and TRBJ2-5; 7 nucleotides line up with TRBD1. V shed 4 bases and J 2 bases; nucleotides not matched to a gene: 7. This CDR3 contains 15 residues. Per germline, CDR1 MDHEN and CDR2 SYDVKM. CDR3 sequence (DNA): TGTGCCAGCAGTTCGCCGGGACAGCTGCAAGAGACCCAGTACTTC. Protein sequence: CASSSPGQLQETQYF.

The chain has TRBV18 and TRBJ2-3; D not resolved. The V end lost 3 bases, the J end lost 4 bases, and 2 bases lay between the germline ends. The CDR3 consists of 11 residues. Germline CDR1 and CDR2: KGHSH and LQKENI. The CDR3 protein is CASSPADTQYF. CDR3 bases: TGTGCCAGCTCACCCGCAGATACGCAGTATTTT.

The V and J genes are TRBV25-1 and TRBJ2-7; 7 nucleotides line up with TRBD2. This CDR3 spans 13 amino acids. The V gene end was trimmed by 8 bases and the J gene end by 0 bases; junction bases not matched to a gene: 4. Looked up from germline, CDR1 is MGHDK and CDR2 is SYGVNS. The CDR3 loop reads CASSIAGSYEQYF. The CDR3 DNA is TGTGCCAGCTCTATAGCGGGCTCCTACGAGCAGTACTTC.

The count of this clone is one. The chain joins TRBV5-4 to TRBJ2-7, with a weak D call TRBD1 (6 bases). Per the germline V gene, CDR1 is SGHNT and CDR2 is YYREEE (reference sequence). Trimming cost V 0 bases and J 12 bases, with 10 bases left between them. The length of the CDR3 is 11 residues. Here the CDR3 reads CASSLGGHRYF. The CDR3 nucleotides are TGTGCCAGCAGCTTGGGGGGACATCGGTACTTC. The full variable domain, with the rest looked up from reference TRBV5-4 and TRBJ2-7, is ETGVTQSPTHLIKTRGQQVTLRCSSQSGHNTVSWYQQALGQGPQFIFQYYREEENGRGNFPPRFSGLQFPNYSSELNVNALELDDSALYLCASSLGGHRYFGPGTRLTVT.

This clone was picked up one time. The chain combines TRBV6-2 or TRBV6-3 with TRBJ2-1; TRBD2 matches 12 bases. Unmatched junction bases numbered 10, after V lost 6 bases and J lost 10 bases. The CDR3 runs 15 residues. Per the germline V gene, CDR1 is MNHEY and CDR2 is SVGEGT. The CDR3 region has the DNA TGTGCCAGCAGCCTTCGACTAGCGGGAGTAAGGGAGCAGTTCTTC. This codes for CASSLRLAGVREQFF.

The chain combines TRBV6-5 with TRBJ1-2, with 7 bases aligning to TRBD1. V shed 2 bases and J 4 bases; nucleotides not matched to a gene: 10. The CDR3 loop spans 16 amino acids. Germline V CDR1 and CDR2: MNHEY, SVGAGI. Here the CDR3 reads CASSYASGGYGYGYTF. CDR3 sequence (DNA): TGTGCCAGCAGTTACGCGTCAGGGGGTTATGGCTATGGCTACACCTTC.

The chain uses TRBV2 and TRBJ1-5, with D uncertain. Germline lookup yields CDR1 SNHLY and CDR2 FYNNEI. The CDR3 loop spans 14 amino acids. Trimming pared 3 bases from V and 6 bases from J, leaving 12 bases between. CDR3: CASSDSGGGQPQHF. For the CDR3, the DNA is TGTGCCAGCAGTGATTCAGGTGGTGGTCAGCCCCAGCATTTT.

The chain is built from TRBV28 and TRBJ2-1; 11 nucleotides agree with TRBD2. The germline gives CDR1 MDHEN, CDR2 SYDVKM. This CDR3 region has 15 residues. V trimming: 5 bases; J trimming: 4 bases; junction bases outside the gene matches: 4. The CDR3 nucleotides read TGTGCCAGCAGTATAGCGGGAGGGATTTACAATGAGCAGTTCTTC. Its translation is CASSIAGGIYNEQFF.

CDR3: CASSQTDFQGYTQYF. In DNA, the CDR3 is TGTGCCAGCAGCCAGACTGACTTCCAGGGGTATACGCAGTATTTT. V and J are TRBV7-9 and TRBJ2-3, with a weak D call TRBD1 (6 bases). Germline V lookup: CDR1 SEHNR, CDR2 FQNEAQ (reference sequence). This CDR3 comprises 15 residues. Trimming stripped 5 bases from V and 7 bases from J, with 19 bases between.

For the CDR3, the DNA is TGCGCCAGCAGCCAGTTACAGGCAGGAAACTATGGCTACACCTTC. Amino acid sequence: CASSQLQAGNYGYTF. The rearrangement links TRBV4-1 to TRBJ1-2; TRBD1 is a possible D gene (5 bases). From germline, CDR1 is MGHRA and CDR2 YSYEKL. The germline V and J ends were trimmed by 3 bases and 2 bases, with 13 bases remaining between them. This CDR3 spans 15 amino acids.

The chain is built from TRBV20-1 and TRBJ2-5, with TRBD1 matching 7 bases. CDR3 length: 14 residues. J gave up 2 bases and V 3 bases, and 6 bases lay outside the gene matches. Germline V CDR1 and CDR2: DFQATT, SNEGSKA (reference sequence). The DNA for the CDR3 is TGCAGTGCTAGTCCGGGACAGCTTCAAGAGACCCAGTACTTC. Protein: CSASPGQLQETQYF.

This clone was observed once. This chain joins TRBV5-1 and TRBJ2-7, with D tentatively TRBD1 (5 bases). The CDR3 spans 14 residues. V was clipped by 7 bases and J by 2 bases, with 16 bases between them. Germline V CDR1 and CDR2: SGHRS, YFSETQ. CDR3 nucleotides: TGCGCCAGCGAAGAAGGGGCCGGCACCTACGAGCAGTACTTC. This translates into CASEEGAGTYEQYF.

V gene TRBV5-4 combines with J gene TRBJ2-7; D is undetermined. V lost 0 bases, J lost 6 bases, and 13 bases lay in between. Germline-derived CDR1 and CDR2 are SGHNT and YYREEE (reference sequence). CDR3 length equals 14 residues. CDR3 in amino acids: CASSLGLSFGEQYF. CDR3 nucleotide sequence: TGTGCCAGCAGCTTGGGTCTGAGCTTCGGCGAGCAGTACTTC.